The rows below give T cell receptor beta chains drawn from one sample of a study of T cell repertoires in cytomegalovirus infection. Their antigens remain unidentified. TCRdb passed the reads through MiXCR, listing each CDR3 protein once. Among roughly 310,000 distinct CDR3 sequences, about 27% were seen once, and the ten largest hold 20%. The sequencing used cultured PBMCs, collected from culture after CMV antigen stimulation. The receptors were sampled from a human donor in good health (CMV status not recorded). Some clones in this sample may be carry-over from other donors' samples. Both conserved end residues are part of each CDR3. Each record gives: CDR3 protein, CDR3 DNA, J gene, clone size, D gene, V gene, CDR3 length. D genes are given only for firm matches. Size values are once, few and many counts, or a class for expanded clones, and some rows have none.

CASSLASGIAYEQYF	TGTGCCAGCAGCTTAGCGTCAGGCATTGCCTACGAGCAGTACTTC	TRBJ2-7	-	-	TRBV7-6	15
CAISFGQGPEDTQYF	TGTGCCATCAGTTTCGGACAGGGGCCGGAAGATACGCAGTATTTT	TRBJ2-3	-	TRBD1	TRBV10-3	15
CASSPPDPSYSNQPQHF	TGTGCCAGCAGCCCCCCGGATCCTTCCTATAGCAATCAGCCCCAGCATTTT	TRBJ1-5	many	-	TRBV2	17
CASSEDRGRETQYF	TGTGCCAGCAGCGAAGACAGGGGGCGAGAGACCCAGTACTTC	TRBJ2-5	-	TRBD1	TRBV7-2	14
CASRDRGYSNQPQHF	TGTGCCAGCCGGGACAGGGGATATAGCAATCAGCCCCAGCATTTT	TRBJ1-5	few	TRBD1	TRBV2	15
CASTAMSGQGREKLFF	TGTGCCAGTACCGCCATGTCGGGACAGGGTCGGGAAAAACTGTTTTTT	TRBJ1-4	few	TRBD1	TRBV19	16
CASSAHGTGVGYTF	TGTGCCAGTAGTGCACACGGGACAGGGGTAGGCTACACCTTC	TRBJ1-2	few	TRBD1	TRBV19	14
CASSLRGDSYGYTF	TGTGCCAGCAGCCTCCGGGGGGATTCCTATGGCTACACCTTC	TRBJ1-2	-	-	TRBV7-8	14
CASSQGNQPQHF	TGTGCCAGCAGTCAGGGCAATCAGCCCCAGCATTTT	TRBJ1-5	many	-	TRBV19	12
CASSLKTNTEAFF	TGTGCCAGCTCACTCAAGACGAACACTGAAGCTTTCTTT	TRBJ1-1	few	-	TRBV18	13
CASSLTPGNTEAFF	TGTGCCAGCAGCTTAACCCCAGGGAACACTGAAGCTTTCTTT	TRBJ1-1	-	-	TRBV7-6	14
CATCRVSAEGANVLTF	TGTGCCACGTGTCGAGTGTCGGCGGAAGGGGCCAACGTCCTGACTTTC	TRBJ2-6	-	-	TRBV19	16
CASSHGPLSYGYTF	TGTGCCAGCAGCCACGGGCCTCTGAGCTATGGCTACACCTTC	TRBJ1-2	-	-	TRBV11-1	14
CASSLGTHNSPLHF	TGTGCCAGCAGCTTAGGGACCCATAATTCACCCCTCCACTTT	TRBJ1-6	-	-	TRBV7-2	14
CASSSPTGIGDTGELFF	TGTGCCAGCAGCTCCCCGACAGGGATCGGGGACACCGGGGAGCTGTTTTTT	TRBJ2-2	-	TRBD1	TRBV7-6	17
CASSPAGGYNSPLHF	TGTGCCAGCTCACCTGCGGGCGGCTATAATTCACCCCTCCACTTT	TRBJ1-6	-	-	TRBV18	15
CASSRGIFDEQYF	TGTGCCAGCAGCAGGGGTATCTTTGACGAGCAGTACTTC	TRBJ2-7	many	-	TRBV7-2	13
CSPSLQSGYTF	TGCAGCCCCAGCCTCCAGAGTGGCTACACCTTC	TRBJ1-2	-	-	TRBV29-1	11
CASSPLAGPRTDTQYF	TGTGCCAGCTCACCCCTAGCGGGGCCTCGCACAGATACGCAGTATTTT	TRBJ2-3	-	TRBD2	TRBV18	16
CASRSPGGVNEQFF	TGTGCCAGCAGATCCCCGGGGGGGGTCAATGAGCAGTTCTTC	TRBJ2-1	-	TRBD2	TRBV7-6	14
CASSEILVEQYF	TGTGCCAGCAGTGAAATTCTCGTGGAGCAGTACTTC	TRBJ2-7	-	-	TRBV6-1	12
CASSIRGGATEAFF	TGTGCCAGTAGTATCCGGGGGGGGGCCACTGAAGCTTTCTTT	TRBJ1-1	once	-	TRBV19	14
CASSQDYPSQQFF	TGTGCCAGCAGCCAAGATTACCCTTCGCAGCAGTTCTTC	TRBJ2-1	few	-	TRBV4-2	13
CASSPRRGTEAFF	TGTGCCAGCAGCCCCCGCCGCGGCACTGAAGCTTTCTTT	TRBJ1-1	many	-	TRBV7-6	13
CASSQQLLTGPNYGYTF	TGCGCCAGCAGCCAGCAACTCTTGACAGGGCCTAACTATGGCTACACCTTC	TRBJ1-2	-	TRBD1	TRBV4-1	17
CATTPGYFYNEQFF	TGTGCCACCACGCCCGGGTATTTCTACAATGAGCAGTTCTTC	TRBJ2-1	few	-	TRBV28	14
CASSEARSRANYGYTF	TGTGCCAGCAGTGAAGCGCGGTCGCGAGCTAACTATGGCTACACCTTC	TRBJ1-2	-	-	TRBV6-1	16
CATRPGDRGNTIYF	TGTGCCACCAGGCCAGGGGACAGAGGAAACACCATATATTTT	TRBJ1-3	-	TRBD1	TRBV10-3	14